This TCR beta chain stems from a study of T cell repertoires in cytomegalovirus infection. Study-level background: Public TCR beta signatures indicated both CMV infection and matching HLA type.

Study-level points and caveats: HLA-C-restricted CMV-specific TCR beta clonotypes were dominant in the ex vivo response.

As concerns this clonotype: The target antigen is unknown.

TCRdb ran MiXCR on the reads and lists one entry per CDR3 protein. Among about 740,000 distinct CDR3 sequences, 35% were seen once, and the ten largest hold about 2.8%. The sequencing input was PBMCs. The receptor comes from a human donor in good health (CMV status not recorded). Some clones in this sample may be carry-over from other donors' samples.

The CDR3 region is CASSEGDLNYTGELFF. CDR3 bases: TGTGCCAGCAGCGAAGGGGACTTAAATTACACCGGGGAGCTGTTTTTT. The rearrangement uses TRBV28 and TRBJ2-2; perhaps TRBD2 as D (6 bases). From germline, CDR1 is MDHEN and CDR2 SYDVKM. V was trimmed by 6 bases and J by 3 bases, leaving 17 bases between them. The CDR3 extends over 16 amino acids.